The clone carrying this T cell receptor beta chain was seen many times. This CDR3 has 15 amino acids. The V gene lost 5 bases and the J gene lost 1 base, with 14 bases spanning the gap. Germline-derived CDR1 and CDR2 are SGHNT and YENEEA. Profiling relied on immunoSEQ multiplex PCR, and the TCRdb table lists in-frame clones only, not all of them. The table shows about 9,600 clones, with 24% occurring only once. This entry comes from a study of sequential checkpoint blockade in melanoma. The treatment: randomized to nivolumab then ipilimumab (arm A) or the reverse (arm B). The receptor's source is a human donor with melanoma. V is TRBV11-3 and J is TRBJ2-5, with D perhaps TRBD2 (6 bases). The sequences come from tumor tissue (inferred from file names), collected from a patient given nivolumab and ipilimumab in sequence. The CDR3 DNA follows: TGTGCCAGCAGCGGCGTTGGGGGAGGCCAAGAGACCCAGTACTTC. This translates into CASSGVGGGQETQYF.